Below, 22 T cell receptor beta chains from the same sample are listed, as sequenced in a study of cytomegalovirus exposure and HLA in healthy donors. This PCR relied on a set of 60 Vbeta primers and 13 Jbeta primers. Assay used: immunoSEQ multiplex PCR; TCRdb lists only in-frame clones, some missing. Its listing shows 150,000 to 200,000 clones. Sequences were obtained from PBMCs. The receptors were sampled from a boy between 10 and 17 years old in good health and CMV-seronegative.

V usage is TRBV5-1 and J usage is TRBJ1-6, with D hard to call. V lost 0 bases and J lost 9, with 10 bases in between. Germline V gene data show CDR1 as SGHRS and CDR2 as YFSETQ. The CDR3 is 14 amino acids. CDR3 residues: CASSLAGEGSPLHF. The CDR3 nucleotides read TGCGCCAGCAGCTTGGCCGGGGAGGGTTCACCCCTCCACTTT. The full variable domain, its missing parts supplied by reference TRBV5-1 and TRBJ1-6, is KAGVTQTPRYLIKTRGQQVTLSCSPISGHRSVSWYQQTPGQGLQFLFEYFSETQRNKGNFPGRFSGRQFSNSRSEMNVSTLELGDSALYLCASSLAGEGSPLHFGNGTRLTVT.

This chain links TRBV7-2 with TRBJ2-7, with D perhaps matching TRBD2 (6 bases). Germline-derived CDR1 and CDR2 are SGHTA and FQGNSA. Trimming pared 0 bases from V and 2 bases from J, leaving 17 bases between. This CDR3 contains 17 residues. The CDR3 nucleotides are TGTGCCAGCAGCTTAGCCGGCGTAGGAGGGGATCCCTACGAGCAGTACTTC. Translation gives CASSLAGVGGDPYEQYF.

The rearrangement links TRBV18 to TRBJ1-1; tentative D call: TRBD1 (5 bases). The CDR3 covers 16 residues. The V end lost 4 bases, the J end lost 1 base, and 16 bases lay between the germline ends. Germline V lookup: CDR1 KGHSH, CDR2 LQKENI. The DNA for the CDR3 is TGTGCCAGCTCACTATCCCGGCCGACAGAGAACACTGAAGCTTTCTTT. Its protein is CASSLSRPTENTEAFF. The variable domain in full, completed from reference TRBV18 and TRBJ1-1, reads NAGVMQNPRHLVRRRGQEARLRCSPMKGHSHVYWYRQLPEEGLKFMVYLQKENIIDESGMPKERFSAEFPKEGPSILRIQQVVRGDSAAYFCASSLSRPTENTEAFFGQGTRLTVV.

The chain links TRBV20-1 to TRBJ1-5, with a weak D call TRBD1 (5 bases). Trimming took 4 bases from V and 9 from J, leaving 10 bases between them. Germline V gene sequence: CDR1 DFQATT, CDR2 SNEGSKA (reference sequence). The CDR3 has 11 amino acids. CDR3 sequence: CSATGSGPQHF. CDR3 DNA: TGCAGTGCTACAGGGTCGGGGCCCCAGCATTTT.

The chain has TRBV2 and TRBJ1-1, with unresolved D. Between the trimmed V and J ends, which lost 6 bases and 2 bases, there was a span of 16 bases. The CDR3 sequence is 15 residues long. CDR1 is SNHLY, CDR2 FYNNEI, per germline. The CDR3 DNA reads as TGTGCCAGCAGCTTGGAGGCAGCCGGAAACACTGAAGCTTTCTTT. Amino acid sequence: CASSLEAAGNTEAFF.

This chain connects TRBV6-1 to TRBJ2-1; D might be TRBD1 (5 bases). CDR1 and CDR2 from the germline V gene are MNHNS and SASEGT. The CDR3 is 17 amino acids. V lost 3 bases and J lost 2, with 17 bases in between. This chain's CDR3 is CASSEDTPSPAYNEQFF. Written as DNA, the CDR3 is TGTGCCAGCAGTGAGGACACCCCTTCACCAGCCTACAATGAGCAGTTCTTC.

The chain has TRBV5-5 and TRBJ2-5; no clear D gene. CDR1 and CDR2 from the germline V gene are SGHKS and YYEKEE (reference sequence). The CDR3 has 12 residues. Trimming removed 2 bases from V and 2 bases from J, with 4 bases in between. The CDR3 reads CASSFSQETQYF. CDR3 sequence (DNA): TGTGCCAGCAGCTTCAGTCAAGAGACCCAGTACTTC.

The chain uses TRBV4-1 and TRBJ2-7, with D perhaps matching TRBD1 (6 bases). Germline loops: CDR1 MGHRA, CDR2 YSYEKL. The germline V and J ends were trimmed by 0 bases and 1 base, with 19 bases remaining between them. This CDR3 is 18 amino acids long. The CDR3 sequence is CASSQDQTGTKLSYEQYF. The CDR3 region has the DNA TGCGCCAGCAGCCAAGACCAGACCGGGACAAAATTATCCTACGAGCAGTACTTC.

The chain has TRBV11-2 and TRBJ2-7, with TRBD1 matching 8 bases. Germline V gene lookup returns CDR1 SGHAT and CDR2 FQNNGV. V was clipped by 4 bases and J by 3 bases; unmatched bases: 5. CDR3 length: 14 residues. CDR3 sequence: CASSSDREVYEQYF. CDR3 DNA sequence: TGTGCCAGCAGCTCGGACAGGGAGGTCTACGAGCAGTACTTC.

The chain couples TRBV6-6 to TRBJ2-7; 8 positions match TRBD1. The V gene's germline CDR1 is MNHNY and CDR2 SVGAGI (reference sequence). The length of the CDR3 is 12 residues. With V trimmed by 8 bases and J by 6 bases, 6 bases remained unmatched. The chain's CDR3 is CASGTGNREQYF. Written as DNA, the CDR3 is TGTGCCAGCGGGACAGGCAACCGCGAGCAGTACTTC.

V is TRBV2 and J is TRBJ2-3; TRBD1 is a possible D gene (6 bases). Germline CDR1 SNHLY, CDR2 FYNNEI. This CDR3 is 16 amino acids long. V lost 7 bases, J lost 0 bases, and 17 bases lay in between. The CDR3 DNA is TGTGCCAGCACAGATCCACAGGGAATTAGCACAGATACGCAGTATTTT. Its translation: CASTDPQGISTDTQYF.

The chain carries TRBV7-9 and TRBJ1-1; maybe TRBD1 (6 bases). This CDR3 has 13 residues. Trimming took off 7 bases at V and 0 bases at J, with 9 bases between the two ends. The germline gives CDR1 SEHNR, CDR2 FQNEAQ (reference sequence). The CDR3 spells CASTGTLNTEAFF. In nucleotides, the CDR3 is TGTGCCAGCACCGGGACATTGAACACTGAAGCTTTCTTT.

In regard to this clone: Additional DNA sequences in this sample encode the identical CDR3. The chain carries TRBV27 and TRBJ1-5; TRBD1 matches 9 bases. Unmatched junction bases numbered 1, after V lost 3 bases and J lost 4 bases. The CDR3 runs 14 residues. The V gene's germline CDR1 is MNHEY and CDR2 SMNVEV (reference sequence). DNA for the CDR3: TGTGCCAGCAGTTTGGGACAGGGTAATCAGCCCCAGCATTTT. Amino acid sequence: CASSLGQGNQPQHF.

The rearrangement uses TRBV6-1 and TRBJ1-2; TRBD1 matches at 12 bases. Looked up from germline, CDR1 is MNHNS and CDR2 is SASEGT. This CDR3 spans 15 amino acids. Trimming cost V 5 bases and J 9 bases; bases outside gene matches: 10. The CDR3 reads CASSQTGTGGVSYTF. In nucleotides, the CDR3 is TGTGCCAGCAGTCAGACCGGGACAGGGGGCGTAAGCTACACCTTC.

This rearrangement joins TRBV6-1 to TRBJ1-2; a weak D match, TRBD1 (5 bases). The germline CDR1 and CDR2 sequences are MNHNS and SASEGT. This CDR3 contains 12 residues. Trimming took off 11 bases at V and 4 bases at J, with 14 bases between the two ends. DNA for the CDR3: TGTGCCGGGGAGGGGCCTCTCTATGGCTACACCTTC. Its protein product is CAGEGPLYGYTF.

The J gene is TRBJ2-3, the V gene TRBV7-2, with 8 bases lining up with TRBD2. This CDR3 is 15 amino acids long. Germline V gives CDR1 SGHTA, CDR2 FQGNSA. The J segment lost 1 base and the V segment lost 2 bases, leaving 2 bases of the junction unmatched. The CDR3 spells CASSLRGGGTDTQYF. The CDR3 nucleotides read TGTGCCAGCAGCTTACGGGGGGGTGGCACAGATACGCAGTATTTT. Full variable domain (missing parts from reference TRBV7-2 and TRBJ2-3): GAGVSQSPSNKVTEKGKDVELRCDPISGHTALYWYRQSLGQGLEFLIYFQGNSAPDKSGLPSDRFSAERTGGSVSTLTIQRTQQEDSAVYLCASSLRGGGTDTQYFGPGTRLTVL.

V and J are TRBV4-1 and TRBJ1-1, with 7 positions matching TRBD1. This CDR3 is 14 amino acids long. Germline V CDR1 and CDR2: MGHRA, YSYEKL. With 0 bases clipped from V and 4 bases from J, the junction kept 2 bases outside the gene matches. The CDR3 region has the DNA TGCGCCAGCAGCCAAGATTCAGGGGGCACTGAAGCTTTCTTT. Translated, it gives CASSQDSGGTEAFF.

The chain has TRBV5-8 and TRBJ1-5; possibly TRBD1 for D (6 bases). V was cut by 3 bases and J by 1 base, with 11 bases left in between. The germline gives CDR1 SGHTS, CDR2 YDEGEE. CDR3 length: 15 residues. This chain's CDR3 is CASSSGTLSNQPQHF. DNA of the CDR3: TGTGCCAGCAGCTCTGGGACACTGAGCAATCAGCCCCAGCATTTT.

The chain is built from TRBV10-3 and TRBJ1-1, with 9 bases identical to TRBD1. J lost 1 base, V lost 4 bases, and 4 bases had no gene match. This CDR3 is built from 15 residues. Germline CDR1 is ENHRY and CDR2 is SYGVKD. The CDR3 spells CAISVQQGANTEAFF. CDR3 nucleotides: TGTGCCATCAGTGTTCAACAGGGGGCGAACACTGAAGCTTTCTTT.

The chain joins TRBV7-2 to TRBJ2-3; 8 nucleotides match TRBD2. The V gene end was trimmed by 4 bases and the J gene end by 6 bases; junction bases not matched to a gene: 12. This CDR3 contains 16 residues. Per germline, CDR1 SGHTA and CDR2 FQGNSA. The CDR3 spells CASSSPAGGVKDTQYF. The CDR3 DNA sequence: TGTGCCAGCAGCTCCCCTGCCGGGGGGGTTAAGGATACGCAGTATTTT.

J is TRBJ2-1 and V is TRBV5-4; the D is unclear. CDR3 length: 13 residues. Germline CDR1 is SGHNT and CDR2 is YYREEE (reference sequence). The germline V and J ends were trimmed by 0 bases and 3 bases, with 4 bases remaining between them. CDR3 nucleotides: TGTGCCAGCAGCTTGGACAGCTACAATGAGCAGTTCTTC. It yields the protein CASSLDSYNEQFF.

This chain connects TRBV6-5 to TRBJ1-1; D not resolved. Trimming left V 2 bases short and J 1 base short, with 2 bases between. Germline V gene sequence: CDR1 MNHEY, CDR2 SVGAGI. This CDR3 has 12 residues. As DNA, the CDR3 is TGTGCCAGCAGTTACCAGAACACTGAAGCTTTCTTT. It encodes CASSYQNTEAFF.